One sample yielded the 29 T cell receptor beta chains listed below, sequenced in a study of blood T cell repertoires in COVID-19. Profiled with immunoSEQ multiplex PCR; TCRdb holds only in-frame clones, not every one. The data contain roughly 86,000 clones, around 81% of them seen just once; the ten biggest clones take up approximately 9%. The sample consisted of peripheral blood. The receptors shown here come from a man in his forties or fifties who had recovered from COVID-19.

The chain is built from TRBV6-6 and TRBJ2-7, with TRBD1 matching over 9 bases. Germline assignment: CDR1 MNHNY and CDR2 SVGAGI (reference sequence). Trimming at V came to 7 bases and at J to 8 bases, leaving 9 bases not matched to a gene. This CDR3 has 13 residues. CDR3 in amino acids: CASKGQGSPQQYF. CDR3 nucleotide sequence: TGTGCCAGCAAGGGACAGGGATCCCCCCAGCAGTACTTC.

V gene TRBV5-5 combines with J gene TRBJ1-1; 9 nucleotides match TRBD1. CDR1 and CDR2 from the germline V gene are SGHKS and YYEKEE (reference sequence). Trimming removed 2 bases from V and 1 base from J; junction bases left unmatched: 0. The CDR3 covers 14 residues. The CDR3 coding sequence is TGTGCCAGCAGCTTACAGGGGGCGAACACTGAAGCTTTCTTT. It codes for CASSLQGANTEAFF.

The V gene is TRBV9, the J gene TRBJ2-1, with D perhaps TRBD1 (5 bases). The germline V and J ends were trimmed by 0 bases and 4 bases, with 11 bases remaining between them. The CDR3 is 15 amino acids. The germline V gene has CDR1 SGDLS and CDR2 YYNGEE. Here the CDR3 reads CASSVEQGIYNEQFF. CDR3 in DNA: TGTGCCAGCAGCGTAGAGCAGGGTATTTACAATGAGCAGTTCTTC. Based on the CDR3 plus reference TRBV9 and TRBJ2-1, the full variable domain is DSGVTQTPKHLITATGQRVTLRCSPRSGDLSVYWYQQSLDQGLQFLIQYYNGEERAKGNILERFSAQQFPDLHSELNLSSLELGDSALYFCASSVEQGIYNEQFFGPGTRLTVL.

The V gene is TRBV9, the J gene TRBJ2-7, with 8 bases fitting TRBD1. The CDR3 extends over 15 amino acids. V shed 2 bases, J shed 5 bases, and the junction held 9 bases outside the gene matches. Germline V CDR1 and CDR2: SGDLS, YYNGEE. CDR3 DNA: TGTGCCAGCAGCGTTACCCCGACAGGGGTCGACGAGCAGTACTTC. It encodes CASSVTPTGVDEQYF.

CDR3 DNA: TGTGCCAGCAGTGAGGGGCGTAGAGCTCGTACAAATAGCAATCAGCCCCAGCATTTT. This translates into CASSEGRRARTNSNQPQHF. This chain joins TRBV2 and TRBJ1-5; a possible D gene is TRBD1 (5 bases). The CDR3 consists of 19 residues. Germline CDR1 SNHLY, CDR2 FYNNEI. V was pared by 3 bases and J by 0 bases, with 21 bases between. Full variable domain (rest looked up from reference TRBV2 and TRBJ1-5): EPEVTQTPSHQVTQMGQEVILRCVPISNHLYFYWYRQILGQKVEFLVSFYNNEISEKSEIFDDQFSVERPDGSNFTLKIRSTKLEDSAMYFCASSEGRRARTNSNQPQHFGDGTRLSIL.

V gene TRBV4-3 combines with J gene TRBJ1-2; TRBD1 is a possible D gene (5 bases). The CDR3 sequence is 14 residues long. Between the trimmed V and J ends, which lost 1 base and 1 base, there was a span of 7 bases. Germline CDR1 is LGHNA and CDR2 is YSLEER. CDR3 sequence reads: CASSQVGHNYGYTF. CDR3 coding DNA: TGCGCCAGCAGCCAAGTGGGGCATAACTATGGCTACACCTTC.

The rearrangement uses TRBV6-1 and TRBJ2-7; 9 bases are shared with TRBD1. Per germline, CDR1 MNHNS and CDR2 SASEGT. This CDR3 contains 15 residues. The J segment lost 3 bases and the V segment lost 2 bases, leaving 5 bases of the junction unmatched. CDR3 amino acids: CASSETGTGYYEQYF. Written as DNA, the CDR3 is TGTGCCAGCAGTGAAACCGGGACAGGGTACTACGAGCAGTACTTC.

J is TRBJ2-1 and V is TRBV5-1; the match to TRBD1 covers 8 bases. The CDR3 runs 15 residues. Germline V CDR1 and CDR2: SGHRS, YFSETQ. V lost 3 bases and J lost 3; bases outside the gene matches: 5. CDR3 DNA: TGCGCCAGCAGCTCCCCGGGACAGGTCTACAATGAGCAGTTCTTC. This sequence encodes CASSSPGQVYNEQFF.

The V call is TRBV6-2 or TRBV6-3, the J call TRBJ2-3; D is possibly TRBD2 (6 bases). The CDR3 spans 16 residues. Germline CDR1 and CDR2: MNHEY and SVGEGT. V lost 6 bases and J 0 bases, leaving 16 bases between the germline ends. CDR3 nucleotide sequence: TGTGCCAGCAGCCTAAGGGGAGGTGCTAGCACAGATACGCAGTATTTT. Its protein product is CASSLRGGASTDTQYF.

The rearrangement joins TRBV28 to TRBJ1-6; 7 bases line up with TRBD1. This CDR3 is built from 15 residues. With 4 bases clipped from V and 7 bases from J, the junction kept 7 bases outside the gene matches. CDR1 MDHEN and CDR2 SYDVKM come from the germline V gene. This CDR3 reads CASSSPTGRNSPLHF. CDR3 in DNA: TGTGCCAGCAGTTCACCGACAGGGAGGAATTCACCCCTCCACTTT.

The chain links TRBV10-3 to TRBJ2-2; D not resolved. Deletions cut 6 bases from V and 1 base from J, with 6 bases between. The germline V gene encodes CDR1 ENHRY and CDR2 SYGVKD. This CDR3 region has 13 residues. The CDR3 sequence: CAIRTGNTGELFF. DNA for the CDR3: TGTGCCATCAGGACGGGGAACACCGGGGAGCTGTTTTTT.

The chain uses TRBV18 and TRBJ2-3; 13 positions agree with TRBD2. The V segment lost 4 bases and the J segment 7 bases; nucleotides outside the gene matches: 5. This CDR3 spans 15 amino acids. The V gene's germline CDR1 is KGHSH and CDR2 LQKENI. CDR3 in DNA: TGTGCCAGCTCACTCGGGACTAGCGGGATGAATACGCAGTATTTT. It codes for CASSLGTSGMNTQYF. Combining the CDR3 with reference TRBV18 and TRBJ2-3 gives the whole variable domain NAGVMQNPRHLVRRRGQEARLRCSPMKGHSHVYWYRQLPEEGLKFMVYLQKENIIDESGMPKERFSAEFPKEGPSILRIQQVVRGDSAAYFCASSLGTSGMNTQYFGPGTRLTVL.

This clone has ten or more counts. The rearrangement links TRBV7-6 to TRBJ1-1; D is undetermined. Germline CDR1 and CDR2: SGHVS and FNYEAQ. The ends were cut back, 1 base at V and 0 bases at J, with 9 bases in the middle. The CDR3 contains 15 residues. The chain's CDR3 is CASSLDPGMNTEAFF. DNA of the CDR3: TGTGCCAGCAGCTTAGATCCGGGTATGAACACTGAAGCTTTCTTT.

J is TRBJ2-2 and V is TRBV11-2; 9 bases are a match to TRBD2. Germline lookup yields CDR1 SGHAT and CDR2 FQNNGV. The CDR3 has 16 amino acids. Losses at the gene ends were 2 bases for V and 5 bases for J; bases not matched to a gene: 6. Here the CDR3 DNA reads TGTGCCAGCAGCTTATTGGCGGGAGGGTGGACCGGGGAGCTGTTTTTT. Translating gives CASSLLAGGWTGELFF.

This clone was seen a handful of times. The chain couples TRBV27 to TRBJ1-1; TRBD1 matches at 10 bases. With 5 bases clipped from V and 0 bases from J, the junction kept 6 bases outside the gene matches. CDR3 length: 16 residues. In germline, CDR1 is MNHEY, CDR2 SMNVEV (reference sequence). The CDR3 region has the DNA TGTGCCAGCAGTCCCTCCGGGACAGGGGTGAACACTGAAGCTTTCTTT. This encodes CASSPSGTGVNTEAFF.

The chain recombines TRBV5-3 with TRBJ2-2; D may be TRBD2 (6 bases). TRBV5-3 belongs to the ORF category, with a function that is uncertain. V was clipped by 4 bases and J by 2 bases, with 9 bases between them. The CDR3 runs 14 residues. The DNA of the CDR3 is TGTGCCAGAAGCCGAGGACTAAACACCGGGGAGCTGTTTTTT. Translation: CARSRGLNTGELFF.

This clone was found a few times. This chain links TRBV9 with TRBJ2-3; 8 bases fit TRBD2. This CDR3 is built from 17 residues. The germline CDR1 and CDR2 sequences are SGDLS and YYNGEE. V lost 4 bases, J lost 0 bases, and 10 bases stayed unmatched. CDR3 loop: CASSPGGGRTSTDTQYF. The CDR3 nucleotides are TGTGCCAGCAGCCCCGGGGGCGGGAGGACTAGCACAGATACGCAGTATTTT. Complete variable domain (other parts from reference TRBV9 and TRBJ2-3): DSGVTQTPKHLITATGQRVTLRCSPRSGDLSVYWYQQSLDQGLQFLIQYYNGEERAKGNILERFSAQQFPDLHSELNLSSLELGDSALYFCASSPGGGRTSTDTQYFGPGTRLTVL.

This CDR3 is CAWSGISGSSNTGELFF. CDR3 nucleotide sequence: TGTGCCTGGAGTGGGATTAGCGGGTCCTCGAACACCGGGGAGCTGTTTTTT. The chain links TRBV30 to TRBJ2-2; TRBD2 agrees at 7 bases. This CDR3 is 17 amino acids long. From germline, CDR1 is GTSNPN and CDR2 SVGIG (reference sequence). V lost 1 base and J lost 0; bases outside the gene matches: 8. The whole variable domain, remainder taken from reference TRBV30 and TRBJ2-2, is SQTIHQWPATLVQPVGSPLSLECTVEGTSNPNLYWYRQAAGRGLQLLFYSVGIGQISSEVPQNLSASRPQDRQFILSSKKLLLSDSGFYLCAWSGISGSSNTGELFFGEGSRLTVL.

V gene TRBV7-9 combines with J gene TRBJ2-1; the D gene is possibly TRBD1 (6 bases). This CDR3 has 18 residues. V dropped 7 bases and J dropped 0 bases, with 22 bases sitting between them. Germline V gene sequence: CDR1 SEHNR, CDR2 FQNEAQ (reference sequence). The CDR3: CASTPRGPKTSSYNEQFF. The CDR3 DNA sequence: TGTGCCAGCACCCCCAGGGGACCTAAAACAAGCTCCTACAATGAGCAGTTCTTC.

V and J are TRBV4-2 and TRBJ2-3; 8 positions match TRBD2. The junction had 24 bases not matched to a gene; V was cut back by 4 bases and J by 0 bases. The V gene's germline CDR1 is LGHNA and CDR2 YNFKEQ. The CDR3 runs to 22 residues. The chain's CDR3 is CASSRVGAIPGGRVSSTDTQYF. The CDR3 DNA reads TGTGCCAGCAGCCGAGTCGGAGCGATCCCGGGAGGGAGGGTTTCTAGCACAGATACGCAGTATTTT.

This chain connects TRBV28 to TRBJ1-2, with a possible D match to TRBD1 (5 bases). The germline V gene has CDR1 MDHEN and CDR2 SYDVKM. The CDR3 loop spans 12 amino acids. Trimming shortened V by 11 bases and J by 8 bases, and 18 bases separated the two germline ends. CDR3 residues: CAGTTGSAGYTF. CDR3 coding DNA: TGTGCCGGGACTACAGGCTCAGCGGGCTACACCTTC.

The rearrangement links TRBV3-1 (or the pseudogene TRBV3-2) to TRBJ1-2; 10 nucleotides agree with TRBD1. V dropped 6 bases and J dropped 3; count of bases not matched to a gene: 4. This CDR3 spans 14 amino acids. CDR1 is LGHDT and CDR2 is YNNKEL in the germline V gene (reference sequence). CDR3 region: CASRDRGLDYGYTF. CDR3 bases: TGTGCCAGCAGAGACAGGGGGCTTGACTATGGCTACACCTTC.

This chain uses TRBV18 with TRBJ2-7; TRBD1 might be the D (6 bases). Germline V gene sequence: CDR1 KGHSH, CDR2 LQKENI. V was trimmed by 3 bases and J by 7 bases, leaving 10 bases between them. CDR3 length equals 12 residues. The CDR3 protein is CASSPDRREQYF. The CDR3 DNA follows: TGTGCCAGCTCACCCGACAGGAGGGAGCAGTACTTC.

The chain employs TRBV28 and TRBJ1-1, with a tentative D call TRBD1 (6 bases). The CDR3 has 12 amino acids. Trimming shortened V by 8 bases and J by 8 bases, and 15 bases separated the two germline ends. Germline assignment: CDR1 MDHEN and CDR2 SYDVKM. The DNA of the CDR3 is TGTGCCAGCTCCGGGGGGCTTCGGGAAGCTTTCTTT. This translates into CASSGGLREAFF.

V is TRBV5-8 and J is TRBJ1-1, with D possibly being TRBD1 (5 bases). Germline CDR1 and CDR2: SGHTS and YDEGEE. CDR3 length: 13 amino acids. Trimming stripped 2 bases from V and 6 bases from J, with 11 bases between. As DNA, the CDR3 is TGTGCCAGCAGCTTCCGACAGAGCGCTGAAGCTTTCTTT. Encoded protein: CASSFRQSAEAFF. Supplemented by reference TRBV5-8 and TRBJ1-1, the full variable domain reads EAGVTQSPTHLIKTRGQQATLRCSPISGHTSVYWYQQALGLGLQFLLWYDEGEERNRGNFPPRFSGRQFPNYSSELNVNALELEDSALYLCASSFRQSAEAFFGQGTRLTVV.

This clone was seen just once. The chain combines TRBV19 with TRBJ1-1; TRBD1 matches at 7 bases. Germline loops: CDR1 LNHDA, CDR2 SQIVND (reference sequence). Trimming at V came to 0 bases and at J to 7 bases, leaving 8 bases not matched to a gene. The CDR3 has 15 amino acids. The CDR3 coding sequence is TGTGCCAGTAGTATAGAAACCAGGGGGTCGGGTGAAGCTTTCTTT. Protein: CASSIETRGSGEAFF.

The rearrangement links TRBV7-2 to TRBJ2-3, with D possibly matching TRBD1 (5 bases). The CDR3 length is 15 residues. The V end lost 0 bases, the J end lost 2 bases, and 9 bases lay between the germline ends. Germline V gene sequence: CDR1 SGHTA, CDR2 FQGNSA. CDR3 bases: TGTGCCAGCAGCTTAGCAAGCAGGGCCACAGATACGCAGTATTTT. It encodes CASSLASRATDTQYF.

This sequence joins TRBV7-9 and TRBJ2-7; a weak D match, TRBD2 (5 bases). The germline V gene encodes CDR1 SEHNR and CDR2 FQNEAQ (reference sequence). V dropped 4 bases and J dropped 7 bases, with 17 bases sitting between them. The CDR3 has 14 amino acids. The CDR3 sequence is CASSSRTGSGEQYF. The DNA of the CDR3 is TGTGCCAGCAGCTCAAGAACGGGATCGGGGGAGCAGTACTTC.

This clone was detected only once. The rearrangement links TRBV2 to TRBJ1-2; 7 bases align to TRBD1. V shed 4 bases, J shed 5 bases, and the junction held 7 bases outside the gene matches. This CDR3 comprises 14 residues. Per the germline V gene, CDR1 is SNHLY and CDR2 is FYNNEI. Written as DNA, the CDR3 is TGTGCCAGCAGTGGAGGGACAGACTATTATGGCTACACCTTC. This codes for CASSGGTDYYGYTF.